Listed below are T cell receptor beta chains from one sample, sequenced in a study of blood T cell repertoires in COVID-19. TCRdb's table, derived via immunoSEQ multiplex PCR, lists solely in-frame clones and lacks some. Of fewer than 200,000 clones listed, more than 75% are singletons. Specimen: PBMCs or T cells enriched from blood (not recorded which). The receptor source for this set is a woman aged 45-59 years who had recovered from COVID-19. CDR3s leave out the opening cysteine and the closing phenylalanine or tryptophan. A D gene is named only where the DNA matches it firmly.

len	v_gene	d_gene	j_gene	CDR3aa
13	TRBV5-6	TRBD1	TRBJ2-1	ASSRGQGAYNEQF
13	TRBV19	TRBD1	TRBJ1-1	ASSDSGTGGTEAF
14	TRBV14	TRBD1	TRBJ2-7	ASSQGDRGLPYEQY
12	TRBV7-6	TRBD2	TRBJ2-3	ASSSSGGTDTQY
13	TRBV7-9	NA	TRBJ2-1	ASSLGASFYNEQF
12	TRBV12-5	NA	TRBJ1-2	ASGRDRSGYGYT
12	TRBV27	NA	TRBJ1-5	ASSFRDSNQPQH
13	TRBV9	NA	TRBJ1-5	ASSVAGNSNQPQH
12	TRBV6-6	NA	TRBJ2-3	ASRPAGRTDTQY
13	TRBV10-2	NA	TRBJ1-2	ASSDKQGGYYGYT
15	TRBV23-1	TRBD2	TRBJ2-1	ASSLRPPGLEYNEQF
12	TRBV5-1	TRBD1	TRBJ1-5	ASSLRQGGQPQH
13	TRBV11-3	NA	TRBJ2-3	ASSLGSVSTDTQY
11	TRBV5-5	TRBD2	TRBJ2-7	ASNPPTSGRPH
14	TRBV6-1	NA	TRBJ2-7	ASSESGYLSFYGQY
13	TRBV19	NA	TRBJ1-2	ASSESSKSYYGYT
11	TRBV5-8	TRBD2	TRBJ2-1	ASSPGLAGDQF
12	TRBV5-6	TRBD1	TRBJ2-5	ASSSTGGEETQY
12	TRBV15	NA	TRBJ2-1	ATSRETVLNEQF
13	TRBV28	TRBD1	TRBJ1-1	ASSLGAGGDTEAF
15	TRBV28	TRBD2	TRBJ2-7	ASTPKRGGGLRYEQY
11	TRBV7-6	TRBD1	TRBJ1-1	ASSLAKDRVAF
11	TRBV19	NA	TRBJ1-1	ASSRSTLYEAF